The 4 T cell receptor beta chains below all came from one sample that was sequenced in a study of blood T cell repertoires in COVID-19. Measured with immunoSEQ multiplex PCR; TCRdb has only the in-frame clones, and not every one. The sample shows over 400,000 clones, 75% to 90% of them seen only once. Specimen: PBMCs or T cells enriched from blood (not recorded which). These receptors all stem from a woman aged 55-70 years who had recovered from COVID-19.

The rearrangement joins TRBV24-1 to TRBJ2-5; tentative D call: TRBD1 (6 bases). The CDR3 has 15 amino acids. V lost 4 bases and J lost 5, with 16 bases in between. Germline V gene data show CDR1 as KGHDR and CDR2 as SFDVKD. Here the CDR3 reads CATSDVDSKRETQYF. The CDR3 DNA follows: TGTGCCACCAGTGACGTGGACAGCAAAAGGGAGACCCAGTACTTC.

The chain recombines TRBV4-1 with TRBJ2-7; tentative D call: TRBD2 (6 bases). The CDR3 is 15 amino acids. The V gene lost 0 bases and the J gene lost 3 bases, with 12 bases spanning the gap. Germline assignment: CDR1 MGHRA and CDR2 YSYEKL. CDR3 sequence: CASSQERGLVYEQYF. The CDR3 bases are TGCGCCAGCAGCCAAGAAAGGGGACTGGTCTACGAGCAGTACTTC.

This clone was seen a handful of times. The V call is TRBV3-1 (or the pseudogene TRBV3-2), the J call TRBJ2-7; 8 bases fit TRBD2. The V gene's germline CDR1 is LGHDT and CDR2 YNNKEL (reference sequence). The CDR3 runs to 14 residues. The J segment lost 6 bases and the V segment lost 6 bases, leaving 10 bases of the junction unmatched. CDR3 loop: CASSKKGLVGEQYF. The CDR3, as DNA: TGTGCCAGCAGTAAAAAGGGACTAGTAGGCGAGCAGTACTTC.

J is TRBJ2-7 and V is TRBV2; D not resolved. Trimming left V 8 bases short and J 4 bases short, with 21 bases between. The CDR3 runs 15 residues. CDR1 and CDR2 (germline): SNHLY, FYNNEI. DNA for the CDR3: TGTGCCAGCGGGGAAGGGCCCTCAGGATATTACGAGCAGTACGTC. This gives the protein CASGEGPSGYYEQYV.